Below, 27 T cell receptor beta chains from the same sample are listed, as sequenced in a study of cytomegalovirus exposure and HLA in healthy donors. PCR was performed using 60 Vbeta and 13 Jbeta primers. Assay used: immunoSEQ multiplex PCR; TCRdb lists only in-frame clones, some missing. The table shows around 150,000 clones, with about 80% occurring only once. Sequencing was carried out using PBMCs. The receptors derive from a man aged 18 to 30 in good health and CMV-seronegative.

CDR3 amino acids: CASSFPRGNEQYF. The CDR3 DNA reads TGCGCCAGCAGCTTCCCCAGGGGGAACGAGCAGTACTTC. The rearrangement links TRBV5-1 to TRBJ2-7; 7 positions agree with TRBD1. The CDR3 has 13 amino acids. V lost 2 bases, J lost 5 bases, and 4 bases stayed unmatched. Germline values: CDR1 SGHRS, CDR2 YFSETQ.

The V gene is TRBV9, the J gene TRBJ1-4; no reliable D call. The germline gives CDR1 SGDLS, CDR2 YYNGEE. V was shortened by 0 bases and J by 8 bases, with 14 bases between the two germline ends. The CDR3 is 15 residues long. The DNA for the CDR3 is TGTGCCAGCAGCGTAGGGTCGGGGTTGGAGGAAAAACTGTTTTTT. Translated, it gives CASSVGSGLEEKLFF. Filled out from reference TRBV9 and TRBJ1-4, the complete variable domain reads DSGVTQTPKHLITATGQRVTLRCSPRSGDLSVYWYQQSLDQGLQFLIQYYNGEERAKGNILERFSAQQFPDLHSELNLSSLELGDSALYFCASSVGSGLEEKLFFGSGTQLSVL.

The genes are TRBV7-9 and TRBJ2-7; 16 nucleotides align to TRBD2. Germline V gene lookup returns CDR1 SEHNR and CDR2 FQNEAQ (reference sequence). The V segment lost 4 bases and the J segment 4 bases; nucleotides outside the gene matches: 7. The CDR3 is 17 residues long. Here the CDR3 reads CASSWGLAGGPGYEQYF. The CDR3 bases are TGTGCCAGCAGCTGGGGACTAGCGGGAGGGCCCGGTTACGAGCAGTACTTC.

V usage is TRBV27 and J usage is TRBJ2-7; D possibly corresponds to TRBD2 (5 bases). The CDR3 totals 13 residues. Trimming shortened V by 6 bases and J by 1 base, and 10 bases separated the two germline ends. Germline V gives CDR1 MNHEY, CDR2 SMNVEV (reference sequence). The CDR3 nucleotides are TGTGCCAGCAGCTGGGCGGGTTCCTACGAGCAGTACTTC. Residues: CASSWAGSYEQYF.

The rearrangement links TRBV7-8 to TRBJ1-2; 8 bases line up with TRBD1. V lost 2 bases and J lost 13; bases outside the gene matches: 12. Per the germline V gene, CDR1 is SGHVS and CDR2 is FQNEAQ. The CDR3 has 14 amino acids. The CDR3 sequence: CASSLPGTGGTSTF. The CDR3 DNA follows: TGTGCCAGCAGCTTACCTGGGACAGGAGGTACCTCCACCTTC.

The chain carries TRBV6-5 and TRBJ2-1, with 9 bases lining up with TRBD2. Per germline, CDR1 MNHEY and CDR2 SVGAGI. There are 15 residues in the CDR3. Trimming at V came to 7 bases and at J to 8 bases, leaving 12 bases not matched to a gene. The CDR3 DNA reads TGTGCCAGCACCGACGGGATATTAGCGGGAGATGAGCAGTTCTTC. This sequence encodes CASTDGILAGDEQFF.

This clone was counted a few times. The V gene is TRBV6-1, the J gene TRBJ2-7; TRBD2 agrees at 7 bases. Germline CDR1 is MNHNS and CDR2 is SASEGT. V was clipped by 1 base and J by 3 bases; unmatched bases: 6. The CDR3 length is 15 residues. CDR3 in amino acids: CASSEVPSGNYEQYF. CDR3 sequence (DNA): TGTGCCAGCAGTGAAGTTCCTAGCGGCAACTACGAGCAGTACTTC.

CDR3 residues: CASSLTSGRYEQYF. DNA of the CDR3: TGTGCCAGCAGTTTAACTAGCGGGCGTTACGAGCAGTACTTC. J is TRBJ2-7 and V is TRBV28, with 9 bases aligning to TRBD2. This CDR3 is 14 amino acids long. Germline lookup yields CDR1 MDHEN and CDR2 SYDVKM. V gave up 2 bases and J gave up 4 bases; unmatched junction bases: 3. Variable domain in full (rest from reference TRBV28 and TRBJ2-7): DVKVTQSSRYLVKRTGEKVFLECVQDMDHENMFWYRQDPGLGLRLIYFSYDVKMKEKGDIPEGYSVSREKKERFSLILESASTNQTSMYLCASSLTSGRYEQYFGPGTRLTVT.

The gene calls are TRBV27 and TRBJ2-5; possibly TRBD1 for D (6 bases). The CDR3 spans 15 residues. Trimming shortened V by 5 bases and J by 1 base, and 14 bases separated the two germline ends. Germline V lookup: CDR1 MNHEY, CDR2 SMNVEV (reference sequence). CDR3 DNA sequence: TGTGCCAGCAGTCCCCGGGACATCCTCCAAGAGACCCAGTACTTC. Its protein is CASSPRDILQETQYF.

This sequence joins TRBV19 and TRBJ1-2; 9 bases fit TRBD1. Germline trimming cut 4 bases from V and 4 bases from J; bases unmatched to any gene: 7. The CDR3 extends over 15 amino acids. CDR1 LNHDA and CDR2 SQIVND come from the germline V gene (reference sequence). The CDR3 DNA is TGTGCCAGTAGTACCACCGGGACAGGGCTCTATGGCTACACCTTC. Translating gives CASSTTGTGLYGYTF.

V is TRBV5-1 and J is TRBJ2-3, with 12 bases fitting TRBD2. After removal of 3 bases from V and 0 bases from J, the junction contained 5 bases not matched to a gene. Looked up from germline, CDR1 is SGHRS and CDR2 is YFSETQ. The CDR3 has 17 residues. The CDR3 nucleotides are TGCGCCAGCAGCTCTGGACTAGCGGGGTCTAGCACAGATACGCAGTATTTT. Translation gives CASSSGLAGSSTDTQYF. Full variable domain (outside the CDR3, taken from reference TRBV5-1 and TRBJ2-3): KAGVTQTPRYLIKTRGQQVTLSCSPISGHRSVSWYQQTPGQGLQFLFEYFSETQRNKGNFPGRFSGRQFSNSRSEMNVSTLELGDSALYLCASSSGLAGSSTDTQYFGPGTRLTVL.

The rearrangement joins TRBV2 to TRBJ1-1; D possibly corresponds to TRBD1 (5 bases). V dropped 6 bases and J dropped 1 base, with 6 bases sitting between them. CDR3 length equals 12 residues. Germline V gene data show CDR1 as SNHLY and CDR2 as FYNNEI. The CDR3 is CASSQGNTEAFF. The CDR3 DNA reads TGTGCCAGCAGCCAGGGGAACACTGAAGCTTTCTTT.

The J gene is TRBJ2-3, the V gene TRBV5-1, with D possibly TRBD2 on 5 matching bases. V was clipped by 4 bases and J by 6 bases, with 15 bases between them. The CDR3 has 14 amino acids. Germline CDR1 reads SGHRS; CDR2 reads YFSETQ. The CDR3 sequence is CASSPGLVWDTQYF. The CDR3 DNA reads TGCGCCAGCAGCCCCGGACTGGTTTGGGATACGCAGTATTTT.

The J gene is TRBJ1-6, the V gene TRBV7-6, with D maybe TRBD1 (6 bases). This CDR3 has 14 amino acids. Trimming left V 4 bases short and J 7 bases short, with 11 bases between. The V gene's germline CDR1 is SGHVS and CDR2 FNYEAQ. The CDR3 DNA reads TGTGCCAGCAGCTGGACAGCTTCAAATTCACCCCTCCACTTT. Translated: CASSWTASNSPLHF.

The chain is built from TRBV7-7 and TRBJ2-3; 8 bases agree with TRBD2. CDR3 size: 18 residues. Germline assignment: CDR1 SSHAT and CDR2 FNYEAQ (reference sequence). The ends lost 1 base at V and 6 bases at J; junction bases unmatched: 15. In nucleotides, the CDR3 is TGTGCCAGCAGCTTAGTACCCTACAGCGGGGGACCACAGGATACGCAGTATTTT. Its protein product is CASSLVPYSGGPQDTQYF.

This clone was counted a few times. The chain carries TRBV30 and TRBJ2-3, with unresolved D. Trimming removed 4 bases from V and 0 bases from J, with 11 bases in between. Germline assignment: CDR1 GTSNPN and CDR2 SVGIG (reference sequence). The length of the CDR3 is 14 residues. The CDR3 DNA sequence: TGTGCCTGGAAGAGTCACCTTAGCACAGATACGCAGTATTTT. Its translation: CAWKSHLSTDTQYF.

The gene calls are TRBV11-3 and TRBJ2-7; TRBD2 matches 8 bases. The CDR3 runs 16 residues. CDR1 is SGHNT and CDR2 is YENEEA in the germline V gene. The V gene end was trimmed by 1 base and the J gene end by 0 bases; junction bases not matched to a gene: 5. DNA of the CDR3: TGTGCCAGCAGCTTAGTGGTAGCGGGGCTCTCCTACGAGCAGTACTTC. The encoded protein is CASSLVVAGLSYEQYF.

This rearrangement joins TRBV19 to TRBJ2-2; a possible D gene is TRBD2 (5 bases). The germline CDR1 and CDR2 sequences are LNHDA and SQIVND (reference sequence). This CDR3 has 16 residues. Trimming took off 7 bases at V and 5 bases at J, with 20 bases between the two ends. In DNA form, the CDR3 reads TGTGCCAGTACCGTTCCCCGAGGACTGGTAACCGGGGAGCTGTTTTTT. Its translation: CASTVPRGLVTGELFF.

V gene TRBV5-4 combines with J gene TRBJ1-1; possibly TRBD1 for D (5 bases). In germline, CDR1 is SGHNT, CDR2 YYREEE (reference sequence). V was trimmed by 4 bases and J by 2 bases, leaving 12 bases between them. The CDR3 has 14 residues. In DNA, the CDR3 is TGTGCCAGCAGCCGACGGGGGGGAAACACTGAAGCTTTCTTT. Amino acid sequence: CASSRRGGNTEAFF.

CDR3 coding DNA: TGTGCCAGCAGCTTAGCGGGCGGGGTGGGTAGGGAGACCCAGTACTTC. Its protein is CASSLAGGVGRETQYF. The rearrangement links TRBV7-2 to TRBJ2-5; a possible D gene is TRBD2 (6 bases). V dropped 0 bases and J dropped 5 bases, with 16 bases sitting between them. This CDR3 has 16 residues. Germline V gene lookup returns CDR1 SGHTA and CDR2 FQGNSA.

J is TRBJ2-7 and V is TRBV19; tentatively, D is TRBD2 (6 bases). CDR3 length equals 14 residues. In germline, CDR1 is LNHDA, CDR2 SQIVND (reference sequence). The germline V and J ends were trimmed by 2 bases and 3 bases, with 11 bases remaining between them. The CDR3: CASSISSGGYEQYF. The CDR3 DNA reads TGTGCCAGTAGTATATCATCCGGGGGCTACGAGCAGTACTTC. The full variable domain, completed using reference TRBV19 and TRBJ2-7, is DGGITQSPKYLFRKEGQNVTLSCEQNLNHDAMYWYRQDPGQGLRLIYYSQIVNDFQKGDIAEGYSVSREKKESFPLTVTSAQKNPTAFYLCASSISSGGYEQYFGPGTRLTVT.

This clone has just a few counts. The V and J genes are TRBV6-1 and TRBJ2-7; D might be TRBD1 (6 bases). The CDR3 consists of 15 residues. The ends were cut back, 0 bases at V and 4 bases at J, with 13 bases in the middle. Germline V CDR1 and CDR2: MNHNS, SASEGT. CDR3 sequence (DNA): TGTGCCAGCAGTGAAGCCGCCAGGGGTGGGTACGAGCAGTACTTC. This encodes CASSEAARGGYEQYF.

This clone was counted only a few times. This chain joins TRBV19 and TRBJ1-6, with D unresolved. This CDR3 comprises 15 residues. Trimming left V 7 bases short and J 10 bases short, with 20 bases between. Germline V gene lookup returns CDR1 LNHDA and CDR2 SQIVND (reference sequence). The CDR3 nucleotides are TGTGCCAGTATGGAGGTTTTAGGACTCGAGTCACCCCTCCACTTT. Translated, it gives CASMEVLGLESPLHF. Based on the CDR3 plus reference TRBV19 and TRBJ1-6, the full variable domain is DGGITQSPKYLFRKEGQNVTLSCEQNLNHDAMYWYRQDPGQGLRLIYYSQIVNDFQKGDIAEGYSVSREKKESFPLTVTSAQKNPTAFYLCASMEVLGLESPLHFGNGTRLTVT.

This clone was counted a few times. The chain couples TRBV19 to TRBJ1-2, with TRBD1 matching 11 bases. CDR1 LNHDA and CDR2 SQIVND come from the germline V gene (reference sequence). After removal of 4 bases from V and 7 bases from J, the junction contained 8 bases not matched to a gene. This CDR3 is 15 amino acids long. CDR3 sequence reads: CASSTDRGRVFGYTF. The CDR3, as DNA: TGTGCCAGTAGTACGGACAGGGGGCGCGTCTTTGGCTACACCTTC.

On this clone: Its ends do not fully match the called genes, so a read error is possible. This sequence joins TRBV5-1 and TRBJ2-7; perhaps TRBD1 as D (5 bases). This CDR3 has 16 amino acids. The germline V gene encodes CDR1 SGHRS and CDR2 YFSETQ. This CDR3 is CAGSLGQGQSSYEQYF. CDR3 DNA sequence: TGCGCCGGCAGCTTGGGGCAGGGCCAGAGCTCCTACGAGCAGTACTTC.

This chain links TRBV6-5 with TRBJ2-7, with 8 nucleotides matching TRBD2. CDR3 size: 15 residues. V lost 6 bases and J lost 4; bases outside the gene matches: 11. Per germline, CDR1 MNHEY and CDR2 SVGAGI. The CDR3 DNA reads TGTGCCAGCAGAGGGAGCGGAGCGGGAGAGTACGAGCAGTACTTC. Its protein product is CASRGSGAGEYEQYF.

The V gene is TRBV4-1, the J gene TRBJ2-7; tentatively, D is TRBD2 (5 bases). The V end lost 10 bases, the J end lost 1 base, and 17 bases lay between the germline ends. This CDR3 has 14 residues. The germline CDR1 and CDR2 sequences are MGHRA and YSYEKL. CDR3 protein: CATSTRLTSYEQYF. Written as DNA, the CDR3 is TGCGCCACCTCTACTAGACTAACTTCCTACGAGCAGTACTTC.